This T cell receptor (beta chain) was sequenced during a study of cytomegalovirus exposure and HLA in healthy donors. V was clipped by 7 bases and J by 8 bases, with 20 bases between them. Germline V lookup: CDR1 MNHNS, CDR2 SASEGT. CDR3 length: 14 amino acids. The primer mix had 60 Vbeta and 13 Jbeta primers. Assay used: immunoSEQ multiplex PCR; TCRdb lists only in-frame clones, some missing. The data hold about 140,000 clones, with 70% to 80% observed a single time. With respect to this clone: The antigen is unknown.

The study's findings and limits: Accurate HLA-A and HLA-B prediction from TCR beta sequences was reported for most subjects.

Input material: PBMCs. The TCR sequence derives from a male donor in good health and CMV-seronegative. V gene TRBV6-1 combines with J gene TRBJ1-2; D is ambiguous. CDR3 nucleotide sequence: TGTGCCAGCATGGGCCAGGTCGGAGGCAGGGGCTACACCTTC. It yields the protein CASMGQVGGRGYTF.